A selection of T cell receptor beta chains follows, all from one sample in a study of breast tumors, draining lymph nodes, adjacent tissues. TCRdb reprocessed the multiplex PCR reads with MiXCR, giving one entry per CDR3 protein. The sample yields over 250,000 distinct CDR3 sequences, about 33% seen once. Sequenced material: axillary lymph node tissue. These receptors were collected from a female donor with breast cancer. Some clones in this sample may be carry-over from other donors' samples. Each CDR3 is given with its conserved first and last residue. Each record gives: D gene, J gene, V gene, clone size, CDR3 DNA, CDR3 protein. D genes are given only for firm matches. Size is omitted from some rows. Given values are once, few, many or a class for expanded clones.

d_gene: TRBD1; j_gene: TRBJ1-5; v_gene: TRBV6-6; abundance: few; CDR3nt: TGTGCCAGCAGTCACTCGGGACAGAGCAATCAGCCCCAGCATTTT; CDR3aa: CASSHSGQSNQPQHF
d_gene: TRBD2; j_gene: TRBJ2-1; v_gene: TRBV2; abundance: many; CDR3nt: TGTGCCAGCATAGCGGGAGGTTACAATGAGCAGTTCTTC; CDR3aa: CASIAGGYNEQFF
d_gene: .; j_gene: TRBJ2-6; v_gene: TRBV20-1; abundance: .; CDR3nt: TGCAGTGCTAGAGGGACGGGGAGCTCTGGGGCCAACGTCCTGACTTTC; CDR3aa: CSARGTGSSGANVLTF
d_gene: .; j_gene: TRBJ2-1; v_gene: TRBV7-9; abundance: many; CDR3nt: TGTGCCAGCAGCTTGGGGAGCTCCTACAATGAGCAGTTCTTC; CDR3aa: CASSLGSSYNEQFF
d_gene: .; j_gene: TRBJ1-2; v_gene: TRBV6-5; abundance: .; CDR3nt: TGTGCCAGCAGTCTACGAAATCTAAAACGGGGCGACTATGGCTACACCTTC; CDR3aa: CASSLRNLKRGDYGYTF
d_gene: .; j_gene: TRBJ2-3; v_gene: TRBV25-1; abundance: .; CDR3nt: TGTGCCAGCAGTCAGATAGCGGTTGGCACAGATACGCAGTATTTT; CDR3aa: CASSQIAVGTDTQYF
d_gene: .; j_gene: TRBJ2-3; v_gene: TRBV7-2; abundance: many; CDR3nt: TGTGCCAGCAGCTTAATGAGGGGACTCACAGATACGCAGTATTTT; CDR3aa: CASSLMRGLTDTQYF
d_gene: .; j_gene: TRBJ2-6; v_gene: TRBV4-3; abundance: .; CDR3nt: TGCGCCAGCTGCCCCCCAAGGAAGTCCGGGGCCAACGTCCTGACTTTC; CDR3aa: CASCPPRKSGANVLTF
d_gene: .; j_gene: TRBJ1-4; v_gene: TRBV9; abundance: many; CDR3nt: TGTGCCAGCAGCGTAGCTGGCGGGAGGCAACTGTTTTTT; CDR3aa: CASSVAGGRQLFF
d_gene: TRBD2; j_gene: TRBJ2-5; v_gene: TRBV20-1; abundance: many; CDR3nt: TGCAGTCCGAGAGCCATGAAGGGAGGGCCGCGAGAGACCCAGTACTTC; CDR3aa: CSPRAMKGGPRETQYF
d_gene: .; j_gene: TRBJ1-2; v_gene: TRBV6-1; abundance: many; CDR3nt: TGTGCCAGCCGGGAAGGGGGAGACAATGGCTACACCTTC; CDR3aa: CASREGGDNGYTF
d_gene: .; j_gene: TRBJ1-3; v_gene: TRBV20-1; abundance: once; CDR3nt: TGCAGTGCTAGTACGGGGGGCGCGTATGGCTACACCATATATTTC; CDR3aa: CSASTGGAYGYTIYF
d_gene: TRBD1; j_gene: TRBJ2-5; v_gene: TRBV6-1; abundance: many; CDR3nt: TGTGCCAGCAGCCCAGGACAGGGAGAGACCCAGTACTTC; CDR3aa: CASSPGQGETQYF
d_gene: .; j_gene: TRBJ2-5; v_gene: TRBV5-4; abundance: .; CDR3nt: TGTGCCAGCAGCTCTGAGCCTACCGGACCTCAAGAGACCCAGTACTTC; CDR3aa: CASSSEPTGPQETQYF
d_gene: TRBD2; j_gene: TRBJ2-5; v_gene: TRBV9; abundance: many; CDR3nt: TGTGCCAGCAGCCCCATGCTAGCGGCCCAAGAGACCCAGTACTTC; CDR3aa: CASSPMLAAQETQYF
d_gene: TRBD2; j_gene: TRBJ2-7; v_gene: TRBV2; abundance: many; CDR3nt: TGTGCCAGCAGCGTGGGACTAGCGGGAGTCTACGAGCAGTACTTC; CDR3aa: CASSVGLAGVYEQYF
d_gene: .; j_gene: TRBJ1-6; v_gene: TRBV29-1; abundance: .; CDR3nt: TGCAGCGTTGTCCAAAGCGCGGGTTTCCCCCTCCACTTT; CDR3aa: CSVVQSAGFPLHF
d_gene: TRBD1; j_gene: TRBJ2-5; v_gene: TRBV15; abundance: many; CDR3nt: TGTGCCACCAGCAAGACAGGGTCTCTTGAGACCCAGTACTTC; CDR3aa: CATSKTGSLETQYF
d_gene: .; j_gene: TRBJ1-4; v_gene: TRBV12-3/TRBV12-4; abundance: many; CDR3nt: TGTGCCAGCAGTTTACGGCAGAAGAATGAAAAACTGTTTTTT; CDR3aa: CASSLRQKNEKLFF
d_gene: TRBD2; j_gene: TRBJ2-3; v_gene: TRBV29-1; abundance: many; CDR3nt: TGCAGCGCACCGGGACTAGCGGGAAGAACAGATACGCAGTATTTT; CDR3aa: CSAPGLAGRTDTQYF
d_gene: .; j_gene: TRBJ2-5; v_gene: TRBV14; abundance: many; CDR3nt: TGTGCCAGCAGCCAAGCCCAAGAGACCCAGTACTTC; CDR3aa: CASSQAQETQYF
d_gene: .; j_gene: TRBJ1-3; v_gene: TRBV30; abundance: many; CDR3nt: TGTGCCGCCAGATCGACAGACCACTCTGGAAACACCATATATTTT; CDR3aa: CAARSTDHSGNTIYF
d_gene: TRBD1; j_gene: TRBJ1-5; v_gene: TRBV6-4; abundance: .; CDR3nt: TGTGCCAGCAGTCACGCCACAGGGGGCGTCCGCGAATCTCAGCCCCAGCATTTT; CDR3aa: CASSHATGGVRESQPQHF
d_gene: .; j_gene: TRBJ2-3; v_gene: TRBV3-1; abundance: few; CDR3nt: TGTGCCAGCAGCCGGCAGCGGAGCTACACAGATACGCAGTATTTT; CDR3aa: CASSRQRSYTDTQYF
d_gene: TRBD2; j_gene: TRBJ2-5; v_gene: TRBV25-1; abundance: .; CDR3nt: TGTGCTAGAGAATCGGGCCCGGGACTAGCTGCCCAGTACTTC; CDR3aa: CARESGPGLAAQYF
d_gene: TRBD1; j_gene: TRBJ1-2; v_gene: TRBV6-1; abundance: few; CDR3nt: TGTGCCAGCAGTCACCGGGACAGGGGTAACTATGGCTACACCTTC; CDR3aa: CASSHRDRGNYGYTF
d_gene: .; j_gene: TRBJ1-2; v_gene: TRBV7-2; abundance: many; CDR3nt: TGTGCCAGCAGCTTAGGGGGCGGGGACTACGGCTATGGCTACACCTTC; CDR3aa: CASSLGGGDYGYGYTF
d_gene: TRBD2; j_gene: TRBJ2-3; v_gene: TRBV4-1; abundance: .; CDR3nt: TGCGCCAGCAGCCAAGATTCAGCGGGGGGCGGGGTCACAGATATGCAGTATTTT; CDR3aa: CASSQDSAGGGVTDMQYF
d_gene: TRBD1; j_gene: TRBJ2-7; v_gene: TRBV20-1; abundance: many; CDR3nt: TGCAGTGCTACTGGGACAGTCTACGAGCAGTACTTC; CDR3aa: CSATGTVYEQYF
d_gene: .; j_gene: TRBJ2-5; v_gene: TRBV6-1; abundance: .; CDR3nt: TGTGCCAGCAGTGATGTCGGGACGGGAGAGACCCAGTACTTC; CDR3aa: CASSDVGTGETQYF
d_gene: .; j_gene: TRBJ2-1; v_gene: TRBV6-4; abundance: few; CDR3nt: TGTGCCAGCAGTCACGGAAGCTCCTACAATGAGCAGTTCTTC; CDR3aa: CASSHGSSYNEQFF
d_gene: .; j_gene: TRBJ2-7; v_gene: TRBV7-3; abundance: many; CDR3nt: TGTGCCAGCAGCTTCTCCGGGACTTTCTCCTACGAGCAGTACTTC; CDR3aa: CASSFSGTFSYEQYF
d_gene: TRBD2; j_gene: TRBJ2-7; v_gene: TRBV19; abundance: many; CDR3nt: TGTGCCAGTAGTACCGGGACTAGCTACGAGCAGTACTTC; CDR3aa: CASSTGTSYEQYF
d_gene: TRBD2; j_gene: TRBJ2-6; v_gene: TRBV7-9; abundance: .; CDR3nt: TGTGCCAGCAGCCATAGACTAGCGGGAGGGACTGGGGCCAACGTCCTGACTTTC; CDR3aa: CASSHRLAGGTGANVLTF
d_gene: TRBD2; j_gene: TRBJ2-1; v_gene: TRBV2; abundance: many; CDR3nt: TGTGCCAGCAGTGAAGCCGGGACTAGCGTGGTCAATGAGCAGTTCTTC; CDR3aa: CASSEAGTSVVNEQFF
d_gene: .; j_gene: TRBJ2-7; v_gene: TRBV9; abundance: many; CDR3nt: TGTGCCAGCAGCGGCGGACAGTTCGGCGTAGGCGAGCAGTACTTC; CDR3aa: CASSGGQFGVGEQYF
d_gene: .; j_gene: TRBJ1-3; v_gene: TRBV12-3/TRBV12-4; abundance: many; CDR3nt: TGTGCCAGCAGTTTTCAGGGGACAGGAAACACCATATATTTT; CDR3aa: CASSFQGTGNTIYF
d_gene: .; j_gene: TRBJ2-7; v_gene: TRBV20-1; abundance: many; CDR3nt: TGCAGTGCGGACCCAGCGGACACCTCATACTCCTACGAGCAGTACTTC; CDR3aa: CSADPADTSYSYEQYF
d_gene: TRBD2; j_gene: TRBJ2-1; v_gene: TRBV5-4; abundance: .; CDR3nt: TGTGCCAGCAGCTTGTCGAGCGGGAAGGACGATGAGCAGTTGTTC; CDR3aa: CASSLSSGKDDEQLF
d_gene: .; j_gene: TRBJ2-2; v_gene: TRBV12-3/TRBV12-4; abundance: many; CDR3nt: TGTGCCAGCACCCCGGGACTGAACACCGGGGAGCTGTTTTTT; CDR3aa: CASTPGLNTGELFF
d_gene: TRBD2; j_gene: TRBJ2-7; v_gene: TRBV6-5; abundance: many; CDR3nt: TGTGCCAGCATCCTACCGGGACTAGCAGCCTACGAGCAGTACTTC; CDR3aa: CASILPGLAAYEQYF
d_gene: TRBD1; j_gene: TRBJ2-1; v_gene: TRBV7-8; abundance: many; CDR3nt: TGTGCCAGCAGCTTAGAGACAGGGCCGAGCTCCTACAATGAGCAGTTCTTC; CDR3aa: CASSLETGPSSYNEQFF
d_gene: TRBD1; j_gene: TRBJ1-5; v_gene: TRBV10-1; abundance: .; CDR3nt: TGTGCCAGCTCACCACCGGTGGGACAGGGGTTCAATCAGCCCCAGCATTTT; CDR3aa: CASSPPVGQGFNQPQHF
d_gene: .; j_gene: TRBJ1-4; v_gene: TRBV10-3; abundance: .; CDR3nt: TGTGCCATCCGGACGGCGGGTTACTCGTCAACTAATGAAAAACTGTTTTTT; CDR3aa: CAIRTAGYSSTNEKLFF
d_gene: TRBD1; j_gene: TRBJ2-3; v_gene: TRBV12-3/TRBV12-4; abundance: .; CDR3nt: TGTGCCAGCAGTATGGACAGGGGGCTTGGGGCAGATACGCAGTATTTT; CDR3aa: CASSMDRGLGADTQYF
d_gene: .; j_gene: TRBJ1-3; v_gene: TRBV10-3; abundance: .; CDR3nt: .; CDR3aa: CASSLAGRTEAFFGQGTIYF
d_gene: .; j_gene: TRBJ1-2; v_gene: TRBV6-5; abundance: many; CDR3nt: TGTGCCAGCAGTTATGGGGAGCGCTATGGCTACACCTTC; CDR3aa: CASSYGERYGYTF
d_gene: .; j_gene: TRBJ2-3; v_gene: TRBV27; abundance: few; CDR3nt: TGTGCCAGCAGAACCCCCAGTTTGATGCAGTATTTT; CDR3aa: CASRTPSLMQYF
d_gene: TRBD2; j_gene: TRBJ2-3; v_gene: TRBV20-1; abundance: many; CDR3nt: TGCAAGGAACCTCTAGCGGCATTTAATACGCAGTATTTT; CDR3aa: CKEPLAAFNTQYF
d_gene: .; j_gene: TRBJ2-4; v_gene: TRBV5-4; abundance: .; CDR3nt: TGTGCCAGCAGTTACGGTGGGACGCAAAACATTCAGTACTTC; CDR3aa: CASSYGGTQNIQYF
d_gene: TRBD1; j_gene: TRBJ1-2; v_gene: TRBV7-3; abundance: many; CDR3nt: TGTGCCAGCAGCTCCGGACAGGGACAATATGGCTACACCTTC; CDR3aa: CASSSGQGQYGYTF
d_gene: TRBD1; j_gene: TRBJ1-2; v_gene: TRBV6-6; abundance: many; CDR3nt: TGTGCCAGCAGGTTCACCGGGACAGGGGGAGAGGACACCTTC; CDR3aa: CASRFTGTGGEDTF
d_gene: .; j_gene: TRBJ1-6; v_gene: TRBV2; abundance: once; CDR3nt: TGTGCCAGCACCCGGACAGAATATAATTCACCCCTCCACTTT; CDR3aa: CASTRTEYNSPLHF
d_gene: TRBD1; j_gene: TRBJ1-2; v_gene: TRBV11-2; abundance: many; CDR3nt: TGTGCCAGCAGCTTACGGACAGGAACCTTCTATGGCTACACCTTC; CDR3aa: CASSLRTGTFYGYTF
d_gene: .; j_gene: TRBJ1-2; v_gene: TRBV4-1; abundance: .; CDR3nt: TGCGCCAGCAGCCAAGCCAGAGGGAAGTCTAACTATGGCTACACCTTC; CDR3aa: CASSQARGKSNYGYTF